The 28 T cell receptor beta chains below were found in one sample sequenced in a study of blood T cell repertoires in COVID-19. Clones were read by immunoSEQ multiplex PCR, and TCRdb kept only the in-frame ones, dropping some. The sample includes roughly 440,000 clones, approximately 89% of them seen just once. The specimen was peripheral blood. These receptor sequences come from a woman aged 45-59 years with COVID-19, enrolled during active disease.

This chain connects TRBV11-2 to TRBJ1-1, with TRBD1 identical over 9 bases. The CDR3 runs to 14 residues. CDR1 and CDR2 (germline): SGHAT, FQNNGV. V shed 4 bases and J 5 bases; nucleotides not matched to a gene: 5. The CDR3 loop reads CASSWDRADTEAFF. In DNA form, the CDR3 reads TGTGCCAGCAGCTGGGACAGGGCGGATACTGAAGCTTTCTTT.

The genes are TRBV30 and TRBJ2-7, with D perhaps being TRBD1 or TRBD2 (6 bases each). The ends were cut back, 5 bases at V and 4 bases at J, with 15 bases in the middle. Germline V gene sequence: CDR1 GTSNPN, CDR2 SVGIG (reference sequence). The CDR3 contains 13 residues. As DNA, the CDR3 is TGTGCCTGGGGGGGGACACCATTTTACGAGCAGTACTTC. This sequence encodes CAWGGTPFYEQYF.

J is TRBJ2-3 and V is TRBV5-1; 9 positions agree with TRBD2. The CDR3 sequence is 16 residues long. CDR1 is SGHRS and CDR2 is YFSETQ in the germline V gene. J lost 0 bases, V lost 5 bases, and 7 bases had no gene match. Here the CDR3 DNA reads TGCGCCAGCAGTTTTAGCGGGGGCGCTAGCACAGATACGCAGTATTTT. Protein sequence: CASSFSGGASTDTQYF.

The chain uses TRBV7-9 and TRBJ1-5, with D hard to call. The CDR3 has 11 residues. V was shortened by 5 bases and J by 6 bases, with 5 bases between the two germline ends. Germline V gene sequence: CDR1 SEHNR, CDR2 FQNEAQ (reference sequence). The CDR3 spells CASSPRQPQHF. CDR3 coding DNA: TGTGCCAGCAGCCCTCGTCAGCCCCAGCATTTT.

The chain uses TRBV10-3 and TRBJ1-3; 8 nucleotides line up with TRBD1. The CDR3 has 17 residues. V lost 5 bases, J lost 7 bases, and 16 bases stayed unmatched. Germline loops: CDR1 ENHRY, CDR2 SYGVKD. The CDR3 sequence is CAISPGTGKGSGNTIYF. CDR3 DNA sequence: TGTGCCATCAGTCCTGGGACAGGAAAGGGCTCAGGGAACACCATATATTTT.

CDR3 protein: CASSAAGREETQYF. For the CDR3, the DNA is TGTGCCAGCAGCGCTGCAGGCAGGGAAGAGACCCAGTACTTC. This chain uses TRBV5-4 with TRBJ2-5; TRBD1 is a possible D gene (5 bases). Germline loops: CDR1 SGHNT, CDR2 YYREEE (reference sequence). The V gene lost 4 bases and the J gene lost 3 bases, with 13 bases spanning the gap. This CDR3 is 14 amino acids long. The variable domain in full, completed from reference TRBV5-4 and TRBJ2-5, reads ETGVTQSPTHLIKTRGQQVTLRCSSQSGHNTVSWYQQALGQGPQFIFQYYREEENGRGNFPPRFSGLQFPNYSSELNVNALELDDSALYLCASSAAGREETQYFGPGTRLLVL.

The genes are TRBV15 and TRBJ2-1; D ambiguous. The germline V gene encodes CDR1 LNHNV and CDR2 YYDKDF (reference sequence). Trimming removed 0 bases from V and 5 bases from J, with 8 bases in between. CDR3 length: 14 amino acids. The CDR3 spells CATSRDPGDNEQFF. The CDR3 coding sequence is TGTGCCACCAGCAGAGATCCCGGTGACAATGAGCAGTTCTTC.

The CDR3 loop reads CASSSRRGNDQPETQYF. The CDR3 DNA is TGTGCCAGTAGTTCACGGCGGGGGAACGATCAACCGGAGACCCAGTACTTC. J is TRBJ2-5 and V is TRBV19; TRBD2 aligns across 7 bases. This CDR3 is built from 17 residues. V was pared by 5 bases and J by 5 bases, with 17 bases of the junction left unmatched. Germline CDR1 reads LNHDA; CDR2 reads SQIVND (reference sequence).

The J gene is TRBJ1-2, the V gene TRBV4-1; D is possibly TRBD1 (5 bases). Trimming pared 0 bases from V and 3 bases from J, leaving 20 bases between. The V gene's germline CDR1 is MGHRA and CDR2 YSYEKL. This CDR3 contains 18 residues. CDR3 in amino acids: CASSQDSWYRYDHYGYTF. The CDR3 bases are TGCGCCAGCAGCCAAGATTCCTGGTACAGGTATGATCACTATGGCTACACCTTC.

The chain is built from TRBV14 and TRBJ2-2; 9 nucleotides agree with TRBD1. CDR3 length equals 17 residues. The J segment lost 1 base and the V segment lost 0 bases, leaving 3 bases of the junction unmatched. The germline CDR1 and CDR2 sequences are SGHDN and FVKESK. The CDR3, as DNA: TGTGCCAGCAGCCAAGATACGGGACAGGGGAACACCGGGGAGCTGTTTTTT. The encoded protein is CASSQDTGQGNTGELFF.

The chain uses TRBV7-9 and TRBJ2-6, with no clear D. V shed 7 bases and J shed 2 bases, with 12 bases lying between them. CDR1 and CDR2 from the germline V gene are SEHNR and FQNEAQ (reference sequence). This CDR3 spans 15 amino acids. The chain's CDR3 is CASTPPSAGANVLTF. The CDR3 DNA reads TGTGCCAGCACCCCCCCCAGTGCTGGGGCCAACGTCCTGACTTTC.

In DNA form, the CDR3 reads TGTGCCACCTCGGTACAGCTCTACGAGCAGTACTTC. It translates to CATSVQLYEQYF. This rearrangement joins TRBV6-5 to TRBJ2-7; the D is unclear. The CDR3 length is 12 residues. V lost 10 bases, J lost 3 bases, and 13 bases lay in between. Germline CDR1 is MNHEY and CDR2 is SVGAGI.

The chain has TRBV5-6 and TRBJ1-2; D gene ambiguous. V shed 4 bases and J shed 4 bases, with 11 bases lying between them. The CDR3 consists of 13 residues. Looked up from germline, CDR1 is SGHDT and CDR2 is YYEEEE. The CDR3 is CASSPRSSYGYTF. The DNA of the CDR3 is TGTGCCAGCAGCCCCCGGAGCAGCTATGGCTACACCTTC. The complete variable domain, with remaining parts taken from reference TRBV5-6 and TRBJ1-2, reads DAGVTQSPTHLIKTRGQQVTLRCSPKSGHDTVSWYQQALGQGPQFIFQYYEEEERQRGNFPDRFSGHQFPNYSSELNVNALLLGDSALYLCASSPRSSYGYTFGSGTRLTVV.

The chain couples TRBV10-2 to TRBJ1-1; 8 bases are shared with TRBD1. The junction had 5 bases not matched to a gene; V was cut back by 4 bases and J by 4 bases. This CDR3 comprises 14 residues. Germline V gene data show CDR1 as WSHSY and CDR2 as SAAADI. The CDR3 bases are TGCGCCAGCAGTGCATATACAGGGGGCACTGAAGCTTTCTTT. Encoded protein: CASSAYTGGTEAFF.

V gene TRBV30 combines with J gene TRBJ1-2, with 7 nucleotides matching TRBD1. V shed 5 bases and J 8 bases; nucleotides not matched to a gene: 11. This CDR3 region has 13 residues. CDR1 and CDR2 from the germline V gene are GTSNPN and SVGIG (reference sequence). This CDR3 is CAWGYRGGGGYTF. CDR3 bases: TGTGCCTGGGGGTATAGAGGGGGCGGAGGCTACACCTTC.

The chain links TRBV18 to TRBJ1-5, with a weak D call TRBD1 (6 bases). The V gene lost 6 bases and the J gene lost 0 bases, with 15 bases spanning the gap. The CDR3 runs to 16 residues. The germline gives CDR1 KGHSH, CDR2 LQKENI. CDR3 nucleotide sequence: TGTGCCAGCTCCCTCAACAGGGCTTATAGCAATCAGCCCCAGCATTTT. Translation: CASSLNRAYSNQPQHF.

This clone came up once. The chain combines TRBV29-1 with TRBJ2-1; tentative D call: TRBD2 (5 bases). The CDR3 has 16 residues. V was trimmed by 0 bases and J by 7 bases, leaving 19 bases between them. CDR1 is SQVTM and CDR2 is ANQGSEA in the germline V gene. The CDR3 reads CSVEDFVRGQNNEQFF. CDR3 nucleotides: TGCAGCGTTGAAGATTTCGTCAGAGGGCAGAATAATGAGCAGTTCTTC.

The chain is built from TRBV5-5 and TRBJ1-1; no firm D call. Trimming removed 2 bases from V and 4 bases from J, with 12 bases in between. The CDR3 is made up of 14 amino acids. The germline gives CDR1 SGHKS, CDR2 YYEKEE (reference sequence). CDR3 sequence reads: CASSFSRSSTEAFF. Written as DNA, the CDR3 is TGTGCCAGCAGCTTTTCGAGGTCCTCCACTGAAGCTTTCTTT.

CDR3 sequence (DNA): TGTGCCAGTAGTACCCGACTAGCGGGGGGTACCGGGGAGCTGTTTTTT. It yields the protein CASSTRLAGGTGELFF. The chain links TRBV19 to TRBJ2-2; 13 bases match TRBD2. V lost 4 bases, J lost 5 bases, and 4 bases stayed unmatched. In germline, CDR1 is LNHDA, CDR2 SQIVND (reference sequence). This CDR3 is built from 16 residues.

The V and J genes are TRBV19 and TRBJ2-1; 8 bases align to TRBD1. Trimming cost V 3 bases and J 8 bases; bases outside gene matches: 12. The germline CDR1 and CDR2 sequences are LNHDA and SQIVND (reference sequence). The CDR3 is 16 amino acids. The CDR3 region has the DNA TGTGCCAGTAGTATCGGTGGGCCAGGGGGCGAGGATGAGCAGTTCTTC. Translated: CASSIGGPGGEDEQFF.

The rearrangement links TRBV3-1 (or the pseudogene TRBV3-2) to TRBJ2-5; a possible D gene is TRBD2 (7 bases). The CDR3 contains 13 residues. Germline V CDR1 and CDR2: LGHDT, YNNKEL (reference sequence). V lost 6 bases and J 4 bases, leaving 12 bases between the germline ends. CDR3 sequence: CASRGGAPETQYF. The CDR3 DNA follows: TGTGCCAGCAGAGGGGGGGCCCCAGAGACCCAGTACTTC.

The J gene is TRBJ2-3, the V gene TRBV6-6, with 11 bases lining up with TRBD2. Germline CDR1 MNHNY, CDR2 SVGAGI (reference sequence). V lost 4 bases to trimming and J lost 15 bases; unmatched junction nucleotides: 6. The CDR3 length is 12 residues. The CDR3 bases are TGTGCCAGCAGTTCCCTAGCGGGGGGCAAATATTTT. Encoded protein: CASSSLAGGKYF.

The chain links TRBV6-5 to TRBJ1-2; the D gene is possibly TRBD1 (6 bases). Trimming removed 11 bases from V and 5 bases from J, with 21 bases in between. The CDR3 has 14 residues. The germline V gene encodes CDR1 MNHEY and CDR2 SVGAGI. DNA of the CDR3: TGTGCCCTCCTCGGGGCAGGGGTTTTATATGGCTACACCTTC. It yields the protein CALLGAGVLYGYTF.

J is TRBJ2-3 and V is TRBV3-1 (or the pseudogene TRBV3-2), with 8 bases identical to TRBD1. Germline CDR1 is LGHDT and CDR2 is YNNKEL (reference sequence). There are 15 residues in the CDR3. Germline trimming cut 5 bases from V and 3 bases from J; bases unmatched to any gene: 7. In nucleotides, the CDR3 is TGTGCCAGCAGCTTAACGACAGGGGAAACAGATACGCAGTATTTT. Amino acids: CASSLTTGETDTQYF.

V usage is TRBV9 and J usage is TRBJ1-2; tentative D call: TRBD1 (6 bases). Deletions cut 4 bases from V and 4 bases from J, with 14 bases between. CDR1 is SGDLS and CDR2 is YYNGEE in the germline V gene. The CDR3 totals 14 residues. CDR3 in DNA: TGTGCCAGCAGCACCCCCGGGACACGCTATGGCTACACCTTC. Protein: CASSTPGTRYGYTF.

This chain uses TRBV28 with TRBJ2-7; TRBD2 matches 7 bases. The CDR3 extends over 13 amino acids. V shed 3 bases and J 3 bases; nucleotides not matched to a gene: 2. Germline V gives CDR1 MDHEN, CDR2 SYDVKM. The CDR3 is CASSLGGGYEQYF. The CDR3 DNA follows: TGTGCCAGCAGTTTGGGGGGGGGCTACGAGCAGTACTTC.

The V gene is TRBV4-1, the J gene TRBJ1-3; weak D call: TRBD1 (5 bases). V was cut by 2 bases and J by 2 bases, with 7 bases left in between. From germline, CDR1 is MGHRA and CDR2 YSYEKL. The CDR3 loop spans 14 amino acids. The CDR3 here is CASSQRGTGNTIYF. DNA for the CDR3: TGCGCCAGCAGCCAAAGGGGTACTGGAAACACCATATATTTT.

V usage is TRBV21-1 and J usage is TRBJ1-6; the D call in the table, TRBD1, was not verified against the DNA. TRBV21-1 is designated a pseudogene. The CDR3 is made up of 15 amino acids. The CDR3 protein is CASGDRVRHNSPLHF. CDR3 nucleotide sequence: TGTGCCAGCGGAGACAGGGTGAGGCATAATTCACCCCTCCACTTT.